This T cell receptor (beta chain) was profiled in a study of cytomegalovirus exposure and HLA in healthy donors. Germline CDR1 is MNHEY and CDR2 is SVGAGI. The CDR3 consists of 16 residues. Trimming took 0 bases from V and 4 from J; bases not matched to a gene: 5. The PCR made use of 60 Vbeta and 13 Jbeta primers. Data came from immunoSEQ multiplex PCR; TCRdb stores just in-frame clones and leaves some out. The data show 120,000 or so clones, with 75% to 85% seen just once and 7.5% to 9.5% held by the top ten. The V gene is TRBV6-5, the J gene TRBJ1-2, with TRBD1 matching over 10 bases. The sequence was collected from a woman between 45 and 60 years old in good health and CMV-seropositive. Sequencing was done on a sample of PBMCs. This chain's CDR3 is CASSYSSTGGVYGYTF. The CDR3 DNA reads TGTGCCAGCAGTTACTCTTCGACAGGGGGCGTCTATGGCTACACCTTC.